A selection of T cell receptor beta chains follows, all from one sample in a study of cytomegalovirus exposure and HLA in healthy donors. Method: immunoSEQ multiplex PCR; TCRdb's copy keeps in-frame clones and lacks some. The data show 45,000 to 70,000 clones, with about 84% seen just once and 1.6% held by the top ten. Sequencing was carried out using PBMCs. The receptors derive from a man aged 25-45 years in good health and CMV-seronegative. Both conserved end residues are part of each CDR3. Each record gives: CDR3 DNA, CDR3 protein, V gene, J gene, D gene, clone size. D genes are given only for firm matches. Size is omitted from some rows. Given values are once, few, many or a class for expanded clones.

DNA: TGTGCCAGCAGCTCCGACAGGGGGATGAAGAGGGGGGCCAACGTCCTGACTTTC; CDR3: CASSSDRGMKRGANVLTF; V: TRBV7-9; J: TRBJ2-6; D: TRBD1; size: .
DNA: TGTGCCAGAACTACGCTGATTAAGGGGGCGCTGGACTATGGCTACACCTTC; CDR3: CARTTLIKGALDYGYTF; V: TRBV6-4; J: TRBJ1-2; D: TRBD1; size: .
DNA: TGTGCCAGCTCGCCTCAGGGGGCGAACACTGAAGCTTTCTTT; CDR3: CASSPQGANTEAFF; V: TRBV18; J: TRBJ1-1; D: TRBD1; size: .
DNA: TGTGCCAGCAGAAGCGGGGGTAACTACGAGCAGTACTTC; CDR3: CASRSGGNYEQYF; V: TRBV28; J: TRBJ2-7; D: TRBD2; size: once
DNA: TGTGCCAGCAGCCCGACAGGGGAGGATCAGCCCCAGCATTTT; CDR3: CASSPTGEDQPQHF; V: TRBV28; J: TRBJ1-5; D: TRBD1; size: .
DNA: TGTGCCAGCAGCGTCCTTGGACTAGCGGAGGGGTTGGGTACGCAGTATTTT; CDR3: CASSVLGLAEGLGTQYF; V: TRBV5-6; J: TRBJ2-3; D: TRBD2; size: .
DNA: TGTGCCAGCAGGGCTAGCGGGAGATACGAGCAGTACTTC; CDR3: CASRASGRYEQYF; V: TRBV7-2; J: TRBJ2-7; D: TRBD2; size: .
DNA: TGTGCCAGCAGTCTCGTGACAGCTAATTCACCCCTCCACTTT; CDR3: CASSLVTANSPLHF; V: TRBV27; J: TRBJ1-6; D: .; size: .
DNA: TGTGCCAGCAGCTTAAACAGGGGCCCCTACAATGAGCAGTTCTTC; CDR3: CASSLNRGPYNEQFF; V: TRBV7-9; J: TRBJ2-1; D: TRBD1; size: .
DNA: TGTGCCAGTAGTATCCAGGGCAAGCAGTACTTC; CDR3: CASSIQGKQYF; V: TRBV19; J: TRBJ2-7; D: .; size: few
DNA: TGTGCCAGCAGCGGAAGACAGGGAGCGCCTGGGGCCAACGTCCTGACTTTC; CDR3: CASSGRQGAPGANVLTF; V: TRBV25-1; J: TRBJ2-6; D: TRBD1; size: few
DNA: TGTGCCAGCAGTGAACGGGAGGTTTGGACAGATACGCAGTATTTT; CDR3: CASSEREVWTDTQYF; V: TRBV28; J: TRBJ2-3; D: TRBD2; size: once
DNA: TGTGCTAGCAGCCTAGGAACGGGTTACGAGCAGTACTTC; CDR3: CASSLGTGYEQYF; V: TRBV7-7; J: TRBJ2-7; D: .; size: .
DNA: TGTGCCAGCACCTCCCTGGTGAGCGGGAGAGTTCATGAGCAGTTCTTC; CDR3: CASTSLVSGRVHEQFF; V: TRBV5-4; J: TRBJ2-1; D: TRBD2; size: once
DNA: TGTGCCAGCAGGCCGGGGTCAGCCTCTGGAAACACCATATATTTT; CDR3: CASRPGSASGNTIYF; V: TRBV6-6; J: TRBJ1-3; D: .; size: once
DNA: TGTGCCAGCAGCTTAGCTAGCGGGAGCCCCTACGAGCAGTACTTC; CDR3: CASSLASGSPYEQYF; V: TRBV7-9; J: TRBJ2-7; D: TRBD2; size: .
DNA: TGCGCCAGCAGCCTCCAATGGACAGGGGAACTTCCCACTGAAGCTTTCTTT; CDR3: CASSLQWTGELPTEAFF; V: TRBV4-3; J: TRBJ1-1; D: TRBD1; size: .